Listed below are T cell receptor beta chains from one sample, sequenced in a study of beta chain features in type 1 diabetes. Some clones are missing from TCRdb's copy, which holds only in-frame ones; the method was immunoSEQ multiplex PCR. Among hundreds of thousands of clones listed, roughly 12% were seen once. The specimen was naive CD4+ T cells from blood. Receptors were obtained from a man aged 18 to 29 in good health. Each CDR3 is given without its conserved first and last residue. The D gene is left open where the match is weak.

D: TRBD1; V: TRBV28; CDR3: ASSRTRGTVYEQY
D: NA; V: TRBV29-1; CDR3: SVALRAEGIDTQY
D: NA; V: TRBV6-6; CDR3: ASRGLGYT
D: NA; V: TRBV7-2; CDR3: ASSPQSGRDEQY
D: NA; V: TRBV25-1; CDR3: ASSDGGLGNIQY
D: TRBD2; V: TRBV18; CDR3: ASSPPRAGADTQY
D: TRBD2; V: TRBV28; CDR3: ASTGGRLYEQF
D: NA; V: TRBV7-2; CDR3: ASSLYPQAEY
D: TRBD1; V: TRBV6-5; CDR3: ASSYGQGAQPQH
D: NA; V: TRBV30; CDR3: AWSVGRGLGYGYT
D: NA; V: TRBV11-2; CDR3: ASSLGASSYNEQF
D: TRBD1; V: TRBV19; CDR3: ASSPGGQGASQPQH
D: NA; V: TRBV2; CDR3: ASSVLQGVNQPQH
D: TRBD1; V: TRBV6-5; CDR3: ASHRDRGDGYT
D: TRBD2; V: TRBV9; CDR3: AGLAGGNIQY
D: TRBD1; V: TRBV14; CDR3: ASSPLLTGGVYEQY
D: TRBD1; V: TRBV2; CDR3: ASSERTGNEYSPLH
D: TRBD1; V: TRBV4-3; CDR3: ASSLDQGAQIYGYT
D: TRBD1; V: TRBV5-6; CDR3: ASSNRGIRVTEAF
D: NA; V: TRBV30; CDR3: ALRGGFTEAF
D: NA; V: TRBV7-2; CDR3: ASSLRRAAYEQY
D: NA; V: TRBV18; CDR3: ASSPTSGDTQY
D: TRBD2; V: TRBV7-9; CDR3: ASSPNRGGMGSYNEQF
D: NA; V: TRBV30; CDR3: AWTRGGATDTQY
D: TRBD2; V: TRBV7-3; CDR3: ASSFTSGTDTQY
D: TRBD1; V: TRBV7-8; CDR3: ASSGRQGRGYT